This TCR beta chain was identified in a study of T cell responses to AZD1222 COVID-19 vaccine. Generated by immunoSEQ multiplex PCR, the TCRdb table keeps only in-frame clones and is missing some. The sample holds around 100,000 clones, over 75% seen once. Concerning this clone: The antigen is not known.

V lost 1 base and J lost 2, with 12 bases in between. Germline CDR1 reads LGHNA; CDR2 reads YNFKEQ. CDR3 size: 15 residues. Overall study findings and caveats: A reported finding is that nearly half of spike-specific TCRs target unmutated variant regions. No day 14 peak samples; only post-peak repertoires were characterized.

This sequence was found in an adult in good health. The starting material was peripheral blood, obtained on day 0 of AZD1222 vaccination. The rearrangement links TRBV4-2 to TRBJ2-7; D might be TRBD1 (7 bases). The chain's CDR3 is CASSQGSGGTYEQYF. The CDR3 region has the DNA TGTGCCAGCAGCCAAGGCTCAGGGGGGACCTACGAGCAGTACTTC.